This entry lists 22 T cell receptor beta chains sequenced from one sample in a study of STAT3 mutations in large granular lymphocyte leukemia. Findings of the study overall: Every T-LGLL patient had at least one immunodominant TCRbeta clonotype.

Measured with immunoSEQ multiplex PCR; TCRdb has only the in-frame clones, and not every one. The data show about 9,000 clones, with approximately 90% seen just once and less than 90% held by the top ten. Their antigen targets remain unknown. Sequencing used peripheral blood mononuclear cells. These receptors were collected from a man older than 75 with T-cell large granular lymphocyte leukemia. Some clones in this sample may be carry-over from other donors' samples.

This clone occurred a few times. The CDR3 DNA sequence: TGCGCCAGCAGCCCAACCCGAGGAGGGGAGACCCAGTACTTC. It is translated as CASSPTRGGETQYF. The chain links TRBV5-1 to TRBJ2-5; possibly TRBD2 for D (6 bases). The CDR3 is made up of 14 amino acids. Germline assignment: CDR1 SGHRS and CDR2 YFSETQ. Trimming took 4 bases from V and 5 from J, leaving 15 bases between them.

The chain has TRBV5-1 and TRBJ1-4; 9 bases match TRBD1. This CDR3 is built from 15 residues. Unmatched junction bases numbered 8, after V lost 4 bases and J lost 7 bases. In germline, CDR1 is SGHRS, CDR2 YFSETQ. The CDR3 DNA reads as TGCGCCAGCAGCCAAACCGGGACAGGGTCTGAAAAACTGTTTTTT. The encoded protein is CASSQTGTGSEKLFF. The whole variable domain, filled in from reference TRBV5-1 and TRBJ1-4, reads KAGVTQTPRYLIKTRGQQVTLSCSPISGHRSVSWYQQTPGQGLQFLFEYFSETQRNKGNFPGRFSGRQFSNSRSEMNVSTLELGDSALYLCASSQTGTGSEKLFFGSGTQLSVL.

The chain joins TRBV7-2 to TRBJ1-6, with D tentatively TRBD1 (6 bases). The ends were cut back, 1 base at V and 8 bases at J, with 12 bases in the middle. In germline, CDR1 is SGHTA, CDR2 FQGNSA. CDR3 length: 15 residues. CDR3 protein: CASSLGRGQYSPLHF. DNA of the CDR3: TGTGCCAGCAGCTTAGGTCGGGGGCAGTATTCACCCCTCCACTTT.

This clone was counted between two and nine times. The chain employs TRBV10-3 and TRBJ1-2, with D unclear. This CDR3 comprises 11 residues. The germline gives CDR1 ENHRY, CDR2 SYGVKD. V was shortened by 2 bases and J by 5 bases, with 3 bases between the two germline ends. CDR3 DNA sequence: TGTGCCATCAGTGAGGCGTATGGCTACACCTTC. Protein product: CAISEAYGYTF.

The chain combines TRBV15 with TRBJ1-3; no firm D call. CDR3 length: 15 amino acids. Trimming stripped 1 base from V and 4 bases from J, with 11 bases between. CDR1 and CDR2 (germline): LNHNV, YYDKDF (reference sequence). The CDR3 protein is CATSRASGPGNTIYF. The CDR3 region has the DNA TGTGCCACCAGCAGAGCGTCCGGGCCCGGAAACACCATATATTTT.

V and J are TRBV14 and TRBJ2-3; D is unclear. V gave up 0 bases and J gave up 2 bases, with 6 bases separating them. The germline CDR1 and CDR2 sequences are SGHDN and FVKESK. This CDR3 is 14 amino acids long. The CDR3: CASSQEWVTDTQYF. The CDR3 coding sequence is TGTGCCAGCAGCCAAGAGTGGGTCACAGATACGCAGTATTTT.

The CDR3 DNA reads TGTGCCAGCAGCTTAGGGACAGCTGAAACCGGGGAGCTGTTTTTT. As protein: CASSLGTAETGELFF. V and J are TRBV7-8 and TRBJ2-2; a possible D gene is TRBD1 (6 bases). The CDR3 is made up of 15 amino acids. V was cut by 1 base and J by 5 bases, with 11 bases left in between. Per germline, CDR1 SGHVS and CDR2 FQNEAQ.

The rearrangement links TRBV7-2 to TRBJ2-1; 9 bases map to TRBD1. The germline gives CDR1 SGHTA, CDR2 FQGNSA. With 4 bases clipped from V and 0 bases from J, the junction kept 7 bases outside the gene matches. The CDR3 covers 17 residues. This chain's CDR3 is CASSSPTTGGSYNEQFF. The CDR3 DNA follows: TGTGCCAGCAGCTCCCCCACGACAGGGGGCTCCTACAATGAGCAGTTCTTC.

J is TRBJ2-3 and V is TRBV7-9; TRBD1 or TRBD2 may be the D gene (5 bases each). The CDR3 spans 15 residues. V dropped 2 bases and J dropped 4 bases, with 13 bases sitting between them. Per the germline V gene, CDR1 is SEHNR and CDR2 is FQNEAQ (reference sequence). CDR3 protein: CASSLFARDADTQYF. CDR3 nucleotides: TGTGCCAGCAGCTTATTCGCCAGGGACGCAGATACGCAGTATTTT.

V usage is TRBV7-9 and J usage is TRBJ2-5; maybe TRBD2 (6 bases). V was clipped by 8 bases and J by 5 bases, with 15 bases between them. The CDR3 has 13 residues. Germline CDR1 SEHNR, CDR2 FQNEAQ (reference sequence). CDR3 residues: CASESGSRETQYF. As DNA, the CDR3 is TGTGCCAGCGAGAGCGGGTCACGGGAGACCCAGTACTTC.

The chain couples TRBV29-1 to TRBJ2-7, with D perhaps matching TRBD2 (5 bases). Germline values: CDR1 SQVTM, CDR2 ANQGSEA. V lost 2 bases and J lost 2, with 7 bases in between. The CDR3 length is 12 residues. The chain's CDR3 is CSVERRPYEQYF. CDR3 nucleotide sequence: TGCAGCGTTGAAAGGAGGCCCTACGAGCAGTACTTC.

This rearrangement joins TRBV30 to TRBJ2-5; D gene uncertain. V gave up 0 bases and J gave up 10 bases, with 12 bases separating them. Looked up from germline, CDR1 is GTSNPN and CDR2 is SVGIG (reference sequence). The CDR3 contains 12 residues. CDR3 coding DNA: TGTGCCTGGAGTGTATCCCGGAGTGACCAGTACTTC. Its translation: CAWSVSRSDQYF.

The chain recombines TRBV27 with TRBJ2-5; 11 bases align to TRBD2. Germline V gives CDR1 MNHEY, CDR2 SMNVEV (reference sequence). The V segment lost 6 bases and the J segment 5 bases; nucleotides outside the gene matches: 14. This CDR3 region has 17 residues. The CDR3 DNA reads as TGTGCCAGCAGCGACAGACTAGCGGGGTCTTATGGGGAGACCCAGTACTTC. It encodes CASSDRLAGSYGETQYF.

The chain recombines TRBV7-9 with TRBJ1-2; D is possibly TRBD1 (5 bases). There are 14 residues in the CDR3. Trimming shortened V by 4 bases and J by 0 bases, and 9 bases separated the two germline ends. In germline, CDR1 is SEHNR, CDR2 FQNEAQ (reference sequence). The CDR3 protein is CASSSDTSNYGYTF. In DNA form, the CDR3 reads TGTGCCAGCAGCTCGGACACCTCTAACTATGGCTACACCTTC.

This clone has more than one count but fewer than ten. The J gene is TRBJ1-2, the V gene TRBV27; tentative D call: TRBD1 (6 bases). From germline, CDR1 is MNHEY and CDR2 SMNVEV (reference sequence). The V end was cut by 5 bases, the J end by 4 bases, with 17 bases between. This CDR3 is built from 15 residues. Here the CDR3 DNA reads TGTGCCAGCAGTATAAGTTCCGGGACAATCTATGGCTACACCTTC. Amino acid sequence: CASSISSGTIYGYTF.

The V gene is TRBV19, the J gene TRBJ2-1; D is perhaps TRBD2 (7 bases). Germline assignment: CDR1 LNHDA and CDR2 SQIVND (reference sequence). The ends were cut back, 3 bases at V and 1 base at J, with 13 bases in the middle. This CDR3 has 16 residues. The DNA for the CDR3 is TGTGCCAGTAGTATCCCGGGGGGCCCGTCCTACAATGAGCAGTTCTTC. Amino acid sequence: CASSIPGGPSYNEQFF.

This chain connects TRBV11-2 to TRBJ2-7, with TRBD2 matching over 12 bases. V shed 5 bases and J 7 bases; nucleotides not matched to a gene: 12. Germline CDR1 is SGHAT and CDR2 is FQNNGV. The CDR3 runs 16 residues. Here the CDR3 DNA reads TGTGCCAGCAGCACCCCCGGACTAGCGGGGAACGAGGAGCAGTACTTC. Translation: CASSTPGLAGNEEQYF.

The V and J genes are TRBV5-4 and TRBJ1-2; TRBD1 agrees at 9 bases. The ends lost 4 bases at V and 7 bases at J; junction bases unmatched: 8. Germline loops: CDR1 SGHNT, CDR2 YYREEE (reference sequence). The CDR3 totals 14 residues. In DNA form, the CDR3 reads TGTGCCAGCAGCCCGGGACAGGGATTAGGTGGCTACACCTTC. This sequence encodes CASSPGQGLGGYTF.

This clone has only one observation. This chain joins TRBV5-1 and TRBJ2-2; 10 bases are shared with TRBD1. The V segment lost 4 bases and the J segment 4 bases; nucleotides outside the gene matches: 1. Germline CDR1 is SGHRS and CDR2 is YFSETQ. The CDR3 extends over 14 amino acids. The CDR3 loop reads CASSGDRGTGELFF. CDR3 in DNA: TGCGCCAGCAGCGGGGACAGGGGCACCGGGGAGCTGTTTTTT.

DNA for the CDR3: TGTGCCAGCAGACGGGGACAGAACTATGGCTACACCTTC. It specifies CASRRGQNYGYTF. The genes are TRBV6-5 and TRBJ1-2; 7 bases line up with TRBD1. The CDR3 runs 13 residues. J was trimmed by 2 bases and V by 6 bases; bases with no gene match: 3. Germline CDR1 reads MNHEY; CDR2 reads SVGAGI.

The chain recombines TRBV19 with TRBJ1-5, with unresolved D. V was shortened by 0 bases and J by 6 bases, with 6 bases between the two germline ends. Looked up from germline, CDR1 is LNHDA and CDR2 is SQIVND (reference sequence). The CDR3 covers 13 residues. CDR3 sequence (DNA): TGTGCCAGTAGTATAGATACTAGTCAGCCCCAGCATTTT. Translation gives CASSIDTSQPQHF.

J is TRBJ1-6 and V is TRBV19, with no clear D. Germline V gene data show CDR1 as LNHDA and CDR2 as SQIVND (reference sequence). V was shortened by 3 bases and J by 7 bases, with 10 bases between the two germline ends. CDR3 size: 14 residues. The CDR3: CASSIGTNNSPLHF. As DNA, the CDR3 is TGTGCCAGTAGTATTGGAACCAACAATTCACCCCTCCACTTT.